These 24 T cell receptor beta chains originate from one sample sequenced in a study of blood T cell repertoires in COVID-19. Sequenced by immunoSEQ multiplex PCR; TCRdb stores in-frame clones only, minus some. The table lists hundreds of thousands of clones, 91% of them singletons, with roughly 3.3% in the top ten. Sequencing was carried out using peripheral blood. The receptors derive from a woman younger than 35 who had recovered from COVID-19.

The chain combines TRBV18 with TRBJ2-1; 10 bases are a match to TRBD2. Germline values: CDR1 KGHSH, CDR2 LQKENI. CDR3 size: 17 residues. Unmatched junction bases numbered 14, after V lost 4 bases and J lost 8 bases. CDR3 region: CASSRNSLAGVIDEQFF. In DNA form, the CDR3 reads TGTGCCAGCTCACGTAACTCTCTAGCGGGAGTGATTGATGAGCAGTTCTTC.

Ten or more counts support this clone. This rearrangement joins TRBV29-1 to TRBJ2-1, with a weak D call TRBD2 (6 bases). The CDR3 is made up of 12 amino acids. Germline V gene sequence: CDR1 SQVTM, CDR2 ANQGSEA. Trimming took off 6 bases at V and 9 bases at J, with 15 bases between the two ends. CDR3 sequence (DNA): TGCAGCGTGGCCCGGGGGAGCGGTGAGCAGTTCTTC. Translated: CSVARGSGEQFF.

The rearrangement uses TRBV5-6 and TRBJ2-5, with D possibly being TRBD1 (7 bases). The CDR3 loop spans 19 amino acids. The V and J ends lost 1 base and 5 bases respectively, with 27 bases between them. Looked up from germline, CDR1 is SGHDT and CDR2 is YYEEEE. The CDR3 is CASSLSLRTGTGRGETQYF. The CDR3 DNA sequence: TGTGCCAGCAGCTTGTCCCTTAGGACAGGAACCGGTCGGGGGGAGACCCAGTACTTC. Supplemented by reference TRBV5-6 and TRBJ2-5, the full variable domain reads DAGVTQSPTHLIKTRGQQVTLRCSPKSGHDTVSWYQQALGQGPQFIFQYYEEEERQRGNFPDRFSGHQFPNYSSELNVNALLLGDSALYLCASSLSLRTGTGRGETQYFGPGTRLLVL.

This chain uses TRBV7-2 with TRBJ2-2; TRBD2 aligns across 9 bases. CDR1 and CDR2 (germline): SGHTA, FQGNSA. The CDR3 is made up of 15 amino acids. The trim removed 4 bases at V and 7 bases at J, leaving 7 bases unmatched. The CDR3 loop is CASSSSGARGGELFF. CDR3 nucleotides: TGTGCCAGCAGCTCTAGCGGGGCGAGGGGCGGGGAGCTGTTTTTT.

This chain links TRBV27 with TRBJ1-5, with unresolved D. The V end was cut by 3 bases, the J end by 5 bases, with 8 bases between. The CDR3 consists of 13 residues. Germline V CDR1 and CDR2: MNHEY, SMNVEV (reference sequence). CDR3 residues: CASSFMRDQPQHF. The CDR3 DNA reads as TGTGCCAGCAGTTTTATGAGGGATCAGCCCCAGCATTTT.

This clone occurred a few times. The genes are TRBV29-1 and TRBJ1-5, with D possibly TRBD1 on 5 matching bases. Trimming left V 1 base short and J 7 bases short, with 11 bases between. Germline lookup yields CDR1 SQVTM and CDR2 ANQGSEA. The CDR3 has 13 residues. Here the CDR3 DNA reads TGCAGCGTTGAAGCCAGGGCAGGGCAGCCCCAGCATTTT. Amino acid sequence: CSVEARAGQPQHF.

V and J are TRBV10-3 and TRBJ1-1; weak D call: TRBD1 (6 bases). V lost 10 bases and J 1 base, leaving 10 bases between the germline ends. Germline V CDR1 and CDR2: ENHRY, SYGVKD. This CDR3 contains 12 residues. CDR3 sequence (DNA): TGTGCCACTCTAGGGGGGAACACTGAAGCTTTCTTT. It yields the protein CATLGGNTEAFF.

This clone has a handful of counts. The V call is TRBV6-1, the J call TRBJ1-1; D is unresolved. V was clipped by 2 bases and J by 8 bases, with 12 bases between them. The CDR3 loop spans 13 amino acids. Per the germline V gene, CDR1 is MNHNS and CDR2 is SASEGT. This CDR3 is CASSEFQVSEAFF. Here the CDR3 DNA reads TGTGCCAGCAGTGAATTTCAGGTCTCCGAAGCTTTCTTT.

The chain combines TRBV6-5 with TRBJ2-2; no definite D call. CDR3 length: 13 amino acids. CDR1 MNHEY and CDR2 SVGAGI come from the germline V gene. V gave up 10 bases and J gave up 3 bases, with 12 bases separating them. DNA of the CDR3: TGTGCCACGACAACGGAAGACACCGGGGAGCTGTTTTTT. Its translation is CATTTEDTGELFF.

This clone was seen only once. The gene calls are TRBV5-4 and TRBJ2-3, with D uncertain. The germline V gene encodes CDR1 SGHNT and CDR2 YYREEE (reference sequence). The CDR3 has 14 amino acids. V lost 1 base and J lost 4, with 10 bases in between. The CDR3 is CASSLSPRADTQYF. CDR3 DNA sequence: TGTGCCAGCAGCTTGTCTCCCCGGGCAGATACGCAGTATTTT.

V usage is TRBV5-1 and J usage is TRBJ1-1, with TRBD1 matching 8 bases. This CDR3 is built from 15 residues. After removal of 0 bases from V and 1 base from J, the junction contained 2 bases not matched to a gene. Germline V CDR1 and CDR2: SGHRS, YFSETQ. The CDR3 is CASSLADRANTEAFF. As DNA, the CDR3 is TGCGCCAGCAGCTTGGCGGACAGGGCGAACACTGAAGCTTTCTTT.

V gene TRBV9 combines with J gene TRBJ1-6, with TRBD1 matching over 11 bases. CDR3 length: 15 amino acids. CDR1 SGDLS and CDR2 YYNGEE come from the germline V gene. J gave up 10 bases and V 4 bases, and 7 bases lay outside the gene matches. This chain's CDR3 is CASSSGGTGGSPLHF. CDR3 nucleotides: TGTGCCAGCAGCTCAGGGGGGACAGGGGGGTCACCCCTCCACTTT. The entire variable domain, with the rest obtained from reference TRBV9 and TRBJ1-6, is as follows: DSGVTQTPKHLITATGQRVTLRCSPRSGDLSVYWYQQSLDQGLQFLIQYYNGEERAKGNILERFSAQQFPDLHSELNLSSLELGDSALYFCASSSGGTGGSPLHFGNGTRLTVT.

The chain carries TRBV6-4 and TRBJ2-1, with D tentatively TRBD2 (5 bases). Germline-derived CDR1 and CDR2 are MRHNA and SNTAGT. The CDR3 loop spans 13 amino acids. V lost 5 bases, J lost 3 bases, and 8 bases lay in between. CDR3 bases: TGTGCCAGCAGTAGGACTCACTACAATGAGCAGTTCTTC. Amino acid sequence: CASSRTHYNEQFF.

This clone was recorded once. V usage is TRBV5-8 and J usage is TRBJ2-3, with TRBD1 matching 8 bases. Germline V lookup: CDR1 SGHTS, CDR2 YDEGEE. The CDR3 is 16 amino acids. V dropped 4 bases and J dropped 2; count of bases not matched to a gene: 9. Here the CDR3 reads CASSGGTGSSTDTQYF. The CDR3 coding sequence is TGTGCCAGCAGCGGGGGGACAGGTAGTTCCACAGATACGCAGTATTTT.

The J gene is TRBJ2-3, the V gene TRBV11-2, with TRBD2 identical over 11 bases. CDR1 is SGHAT, CDR2 FQNNGV, per germline. Trimming removed 3 bases from V and 5 bases from J; junction bases left unmatched: 1. The length of the CDR3 is 14 residues. The CDR3 loop reads CASSFGLAGDTQYF. The CDR3 DNA reads as TGTGCCAGCAGCTTCGGACTAGCGGGAGATACGCAGTATTTT.

This chain links TRBV30 with TRBJ2-2, with TRBD1 identical over 7 bases. The CDR3 spans 15 residues. The germline V gene encodes CDR1 GTSNPN and CDR2 SVGIG (reference sequence). The junction had 7 bases not matched to a gene; V was cut back by 2 bases and J by 4 bases. CDR3 sequence reads: CAWSPLTGLTGELFF. DNA for the CDR3: TGTGCCTGGAGTCCGTTGACAGGGCTCACCGGGGAGCTGTTTTTT.

With respect to this clone: This same CDR3 is encoded by further DNA sequences in the sample. The chain couples TRBV9 to TRBJ1-1; possible D gene TRBD1, 5 bases. V lost 0 bases and J lost 0, with 6 bases in between. Germline V gives CDR1 SGDLS, CDR2 YYNGEE. The CDR3 spans 14 residues. CDR3 in amino acids: CASSVGQLNTEAFF. The CDR3 coding sequence is TGTGCCAGCAGCGTAGGACAGCTGAACACTGAAGCTTTCTTT.

The rearrangement links TRBV5-4 to TRBJ2-7, with a tentative D call TRBD1 (6 bases). V was pared by 1 base and J by 5 bases, with 22 bases between. This CDR3 is 17 amino acids long. Germline CDR1 and CDR2: SGHNT and YYREEE (reference sequence). The CDR3 DNA reads TGTGCCAGCAGCTTGTCGGGACACCCAAGGCGGGCCCACGAGCAGTACGTC. Amino acid sequence: CASSLSGHPRRAHEQYV.

The gene calls are TRBV29-1 and TRBJ2-7, with TRBD1 matching 8 bases. The germline V gene encodes CDR1 SQVTM and CDR2 ANQGSEA. The CDR3 has 18 residues. The V and J ends lost 0 bases and 6 bases, in that order; junction bases with no gene match: 19. As DNA, the CDR3 is TGCAGCGTTGAAGATCGAAAGAAGGTAACAGGGGGAAGAATCGAGCAGTACGTC. Translating it yields CSVEDRKKVTGGRIEQYV.

The chain is built from TRBV7-9 and TRBJ2-3; 10 bases match TRBD1. Germline loops: CDR1 SEHNR, CDR2 FQNEAQ (reference sequence). The CDR3 consists of 17 residues. With V trimmed by 5 bases and J by 0 bases, 8 bases remained unmatched. CDR3 amino acids: CASSQGDRGYSTDTQYF. CDR3 coding DNA: TGTGCCAGCAGCCAAGGGGACAGGGGATACAGCACAGATACGCAGTATTTT.

This sequence joins TRBV2 and TRBJ1-6; weak D call: TRBD1 (5 bases). The length of the CDR3 is 14 residues. Germline CDR1 reads SNHLY; CDR2 reads FYNNEI. Trimming shortened V by 3 bases and J by 10 bases, and 13 bases separated the two germline ends. The CDR3 bases are TGTGCCAGCAGTGATTGGTCAGGGCAGTCACCCCTCCACTTT. Translating gives CASSDWSGQSPLHF.

The chain carries TRBV6-2 or TRBV6-3 and TRBJ1-1; TRBD1 agrees at 8 bases. This CDR3 is built from 15 residues. Germline V CDR1 and CDR2: MNHEY, SVGEGT. V gave up 4 bases and J gave up 3 bases; unmatched junction bases: 7. This chain's CDR3 is CASSFQGAGDTEAFF. The CDR3 region has the DNA TGTGCCAGCAGTTTCCAGGGGGCGGGGGACACTGAAGCTTTCTTT.

This chain uses TRBV10-3 with TRBJ2-1; TRBD2 aligns across 9 bases. The trim removed 4 bases at V and 7 bases at J, leaving 17 bases unmatched. The CDR3 length is 18 residues. Germline lookup yields CDR1 ENHRY and CDR2 SYGVKD. In DNA, the CDR3 is TGTGCCATCAGTGGGACTAGCGTCCCGAGGGTCGGTGGAAATGAGCAGTTCTTC. Protein product: CAISGTSVPRVGGNEQFF.

The chain joins TRBV7-9 to TRBJ1-4; 9 bases line up with TRBD1. This CDR3 comprises 12 residues. Per germline, CDR1 SEHNR and CDR2 FQNEAQ (reference sequence). With V trimmed by 11 bases and J by 7 bases, 5 bases remained unmatched. CDR3 nucleotide sequence: TGTGCCGGACAGGGGATGGGTGAAAAACTGTTTTTT. Residues: CAGQGMGEKLFF.